This T cell receptor (beta chain) was sequenced for a study of blood T cell repertoires in COVID-19 (dated by TCRdb to the early 2020s). In the study overall: The collaborator samples originated in the United States, Italy and Spain and spanned the acute and convalescent phases of COVID-19. The prospective study material was composed of cDNA or gDNA derived from T cells, B-cell-depleted T cells, or PBMCs. Subjects who had been exposed to COVID-19, were actively infected with it, or had recovered from it provided the deeply sampled blood TCRbeta repertoires that made up the dataset. Sample metadata almost always included a de-identified subject ID, COVID-19 status, age in years and sex. Where available, HLA class I and class II types were obtained from metadata supplied by the sample provider rather than from assay-based typing. Samples came from the ongoing ImmuneRACE study (first 160 participants) plus 1,254 subjects from 6 global collaborators. The repertoires were released in a freely available public database meant as a resource for research on the immune response to SARS-CoV-2. Summary of the overall study and its limitations: How much clinical and demographic metadata was included differed by source and by participant, and the metadata was provided uncurated.

CDR1 SQVTM and CDR2 ANQGSEA are derived from the germline V gene. The CDR3 goes from the cysteine to the phenylalanine over 14 residues. Just the 42-base CDR3 DNA is kept, in frame starting at base 1. V lost 3 bases and J lost 0 bases; the stretch between them is 11 bases long. The immunoSEQ Assay, a bias-controlled multiplex PCR, was used to amplify TCRbeta CDR3 regions from genomic DNA. The original pipeline was this. Within the assay, amplification of reference gene primers was used to estimate how many nucleated cells each sample contained. To quantify the absolute abundance of each unique TCRbeta CDR3 rearrangement, sequence reads were collapsed and filtered. For each sample, productive Simpson clonality was calculated as the square root of Simpson's diversity index over productive rearrangements. Not all clones reach the TCRdb copy of this immuneACCESS table, which keeps in-frame sequences only. Checked studies attribute under half of the gap to unresolved V genes and leave the rest unexplained. That table furnishes V, J and clone size, whereas the DNA furnished D and trimming. The sample table shows some 450,000 clones, and about 87% are seen once. Of the sample, over 9.5% is held by the ten largest clones.

One collaborating source in Seattle enrolled patients during active infection and followed them longitudinally through the course of disease. Each collaborating institution followed its own protocols to collect whole blood in K2EDTA tubes. Collaborator samples were shipped for TCRbeta analysis as frozen whole blood, isolated PBMCs, or DNA extracted from either sample type. To note about this clone: Its antigen target is currently unknown. There are no base qualities to consult, and no much larger clone falls within one base.

This receptor chain uses TRBV29-1 and TRBJ1-1, with the identity of the D gene unclear. The source is a woman between 45 and 65 years old with COVID-19, enrolled during active disease. Sequencing input: peripheral blood. The DNA reads as follows: TGCAGCGTTGACCCCTCGGGGATGAACACTGAAGCTTTCTTT. It translates as CSVDPSGMNTEAFF.